The present T cell receptor beta chain was sequenced within a study of blood T cell repertoires in COVID-19. Looking at the study overall: COVID-19 samples from acute and convalescent phases originated in the United States, Italy and Spain. Sample material is recorded as cDNA or gDNA derived from T cells, B-cell-depleted T cells, or PBMCs.

Per the original methods: From reference gene primer amplification, estimates of nucleated cell counts were derived. Clones were read by immunoSEQ multiplex PCR, and TCRdb kept only the in-frame ones, dropping some. The D gene and trimming were derived from the DNA, and the V and J assignments and clone size from that table. The table has about 140,000 clones, roughly 79% seen once. The CDR3 extends over 13 amino acids. The germline V and J ends were trimmed by 0 bases and 7 bases, with 10 bases remaining between them. Germline V lookup: CDR1 SGHNT, CDR2 YYREEE (reference sequence). The chain has TRBV5-4 and TRBJ1-2; the D is unclear. The clonotype originates from a woman aged 55-69 years with active or convalescent COVID-19. The sample comprised peripheral blood. The DNA of the CDR3 is TGTGCCAGCAGCTTGGCGGGGTCGGGTGGCTACACCTTC. Translation gives CASSLAGSGGYTF.